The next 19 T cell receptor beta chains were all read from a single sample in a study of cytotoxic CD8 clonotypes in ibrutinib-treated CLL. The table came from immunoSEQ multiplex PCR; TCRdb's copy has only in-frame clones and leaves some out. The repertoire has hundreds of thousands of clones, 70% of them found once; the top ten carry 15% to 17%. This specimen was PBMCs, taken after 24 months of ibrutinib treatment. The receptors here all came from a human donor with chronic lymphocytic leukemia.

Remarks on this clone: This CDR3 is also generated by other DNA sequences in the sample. CDR3 nucleotide sequence: TGTGCCAGCAGCGTAGCCGGGGACACTGAAGCTTTCTTT. Translated: CASSVAGDTEAFF. The rearrangement links TRBV9 to TRBJ1-1; D gene ambiguous. Germline CDR1 reads SGDLS; CDR2 reads YYNGEE. The CDR3 spans 13 residues. Deletions cut 0 bases from V and 3 bases from J, with 6 bases between.

CDR3 coding DNA: TGTGCCAGCAGCCGTGACGGAAGGGAGCAGTACTTC. Protein: CASSRDGREQYF. The chain recombines TRBV9 with TRBJ2-7; no firm D call. The germline V gene has CDR1 SGDLS and CDR2 YYNGEE. Trimming took 4 bases from V and 7 from J, leaving 12 bases between them. CDR3 length: 12 residues.

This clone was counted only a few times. The CDR3 nucleotides are TGCGCCAGCAGCCCGGGACTAGCGGGAGTTGAGACCCAGTACTTC. Translating gives CASSPGLAGVETQYF. The V call is TRBV5-1, the J call TRBJ2-5; 14 nucleotides line up with TRBD2. V dropped 4 bases and J dropped 5; count of bases not matched to a gene: 4. Germline CDR1 reads SGHRS; CDR2 reads YFSETQ. The CDR3 consists of 15 residues.

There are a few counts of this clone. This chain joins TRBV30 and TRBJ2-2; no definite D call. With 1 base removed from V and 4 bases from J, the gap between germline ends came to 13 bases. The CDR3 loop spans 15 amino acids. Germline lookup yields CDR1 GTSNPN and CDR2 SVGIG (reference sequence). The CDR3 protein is CAWSDGAHGTGELFF. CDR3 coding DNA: TGTGCCTGGAGTGATGGTGCCCATGGCACCGGGGAGCTGTTTTTT.

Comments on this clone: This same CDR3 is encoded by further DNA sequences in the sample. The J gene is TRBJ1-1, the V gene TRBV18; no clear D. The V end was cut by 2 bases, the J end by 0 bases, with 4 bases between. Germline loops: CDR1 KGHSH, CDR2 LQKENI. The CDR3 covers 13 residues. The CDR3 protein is CASSPGLNTEAFF. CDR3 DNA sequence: TGTGCCAGCTCACCAGGATTGAACACTGAAGCTTTCTTT.

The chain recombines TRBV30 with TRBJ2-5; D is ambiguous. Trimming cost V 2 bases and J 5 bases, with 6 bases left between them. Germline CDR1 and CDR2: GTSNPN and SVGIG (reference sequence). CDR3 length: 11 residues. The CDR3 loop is CAWSPGETQYF. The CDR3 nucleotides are TGTGCCTGGAGTCCTGGGGAGACCCAGTACTTC.

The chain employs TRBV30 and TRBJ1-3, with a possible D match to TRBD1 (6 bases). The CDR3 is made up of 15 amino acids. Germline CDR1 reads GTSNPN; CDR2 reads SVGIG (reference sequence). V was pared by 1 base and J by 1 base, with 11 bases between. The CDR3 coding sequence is TGTGCCTGGAGTGAGGGTCAGGGGTCTGGAAACACCATATATTTT. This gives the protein CAWSEGQGSGNTIYF.

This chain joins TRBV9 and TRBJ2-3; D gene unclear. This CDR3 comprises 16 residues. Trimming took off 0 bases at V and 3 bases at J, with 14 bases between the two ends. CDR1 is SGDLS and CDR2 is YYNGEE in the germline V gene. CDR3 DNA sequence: TGTGCCAGCAGCGTAGCTAGTAACATAAGGACAGATACGCAGTATTTT. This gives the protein CASSVASNIRTDTQYF.

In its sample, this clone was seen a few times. The CDR3 reads CAWNMGANYGYTF. The CDR3 nucleotides read TGTGCCTGGAATATGGGTGCGAACTATGGCTACACCTTC. This chain connects TRBV30 to TRBJ1-2; D unclear. V was clipped by 4 bases and J by 2 bases, with 11 bases between them. Per germline, CDR1 GTSNPN and CDR2 SVGIG (reference sequence). The CDR3 sequence is 13 residues long.

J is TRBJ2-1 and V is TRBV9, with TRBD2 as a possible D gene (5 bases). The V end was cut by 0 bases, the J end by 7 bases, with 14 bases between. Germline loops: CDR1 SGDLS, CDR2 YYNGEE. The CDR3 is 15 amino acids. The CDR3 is CASSVASGSVNEQFF. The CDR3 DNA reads TGTGCCAGCAGCGTAGCTTCGGGGTCGGTAAATGAGCAGTTCTTC.

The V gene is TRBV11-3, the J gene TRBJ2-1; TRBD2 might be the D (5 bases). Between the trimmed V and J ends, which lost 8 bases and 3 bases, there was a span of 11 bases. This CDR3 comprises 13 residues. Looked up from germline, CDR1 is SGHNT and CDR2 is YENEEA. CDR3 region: CASSGGGYNEQFF. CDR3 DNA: TGTGCCAGCTCCGGCGGAGGCTACAATGAGCAGTTCTTC.

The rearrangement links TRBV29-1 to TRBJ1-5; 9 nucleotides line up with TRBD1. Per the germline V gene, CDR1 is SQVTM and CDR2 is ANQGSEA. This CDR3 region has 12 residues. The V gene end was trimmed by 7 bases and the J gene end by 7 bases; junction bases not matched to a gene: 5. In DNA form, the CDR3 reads TGCAGCGCAAGGACAGGGGTACAGCCCCAGCATTTT. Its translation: CSARTGVQPQHF.

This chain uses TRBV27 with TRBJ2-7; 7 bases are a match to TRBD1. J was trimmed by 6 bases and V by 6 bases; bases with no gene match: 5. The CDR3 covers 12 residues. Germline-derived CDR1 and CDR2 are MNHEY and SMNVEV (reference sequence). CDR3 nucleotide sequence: TGTGCCAGCAGCCGGGACAGTTTCGAGCAGTACTTC. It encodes CASSRDSFEQYF.

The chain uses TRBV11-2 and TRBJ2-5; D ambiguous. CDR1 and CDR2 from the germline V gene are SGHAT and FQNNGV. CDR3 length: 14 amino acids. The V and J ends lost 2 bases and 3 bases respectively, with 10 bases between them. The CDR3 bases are TGTGCCAGCAGCTTAATCCTGGCGGAAGAGACCCAGTACTTC. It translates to CASSLILAEETQYF.

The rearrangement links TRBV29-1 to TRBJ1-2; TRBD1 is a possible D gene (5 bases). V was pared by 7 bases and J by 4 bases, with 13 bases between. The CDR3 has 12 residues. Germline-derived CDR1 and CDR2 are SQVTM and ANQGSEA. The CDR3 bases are TGCAGCGCGCGAGGGACGCTCTATGGCTACACCTTC. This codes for CSARGTLYGYTF. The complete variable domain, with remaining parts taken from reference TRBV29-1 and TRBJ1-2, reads SAVISQKPSRDICQRGTSLTIQCQVDSQVTMMFWYRQQPGQSLTLIATANQGSEATYESGFVIDKFPISRPNLTFSTLTVSNMSPEDSSIYLCSARGTLYGYTFGSGTRLTVV.

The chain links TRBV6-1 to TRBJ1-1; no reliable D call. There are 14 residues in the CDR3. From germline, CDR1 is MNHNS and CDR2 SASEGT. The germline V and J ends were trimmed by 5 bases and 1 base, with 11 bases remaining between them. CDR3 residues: CASSWQVENTEAFF. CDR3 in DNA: TGTGCCAGCAGTTGGCAGGTAGAGAACACTGAAGCTTTCTTT.

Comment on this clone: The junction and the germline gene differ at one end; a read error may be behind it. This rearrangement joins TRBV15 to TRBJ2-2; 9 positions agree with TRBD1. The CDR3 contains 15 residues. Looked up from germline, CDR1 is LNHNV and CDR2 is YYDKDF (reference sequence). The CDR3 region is CATNRDRVNTGELFF. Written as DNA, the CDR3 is TGTGCTACCAACCGGGACAGGGTTAACACCGGGGAGCTGTTTTTT.

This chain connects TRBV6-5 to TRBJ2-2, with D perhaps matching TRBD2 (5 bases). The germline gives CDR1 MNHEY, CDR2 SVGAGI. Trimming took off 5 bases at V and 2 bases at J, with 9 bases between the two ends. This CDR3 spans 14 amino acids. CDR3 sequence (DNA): TGTGCCAGCAGTATTTCGGGAAACACCGGGGAGCTGTTTTTT. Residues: CASSISGNTGELFF.

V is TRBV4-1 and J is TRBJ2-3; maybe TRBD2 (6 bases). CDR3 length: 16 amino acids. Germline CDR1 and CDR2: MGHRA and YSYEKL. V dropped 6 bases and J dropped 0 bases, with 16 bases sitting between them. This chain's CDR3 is CASSHPLAGSTDTQYF. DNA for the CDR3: TGCGCCAGCAGTCATCCCCTGGCGGGAAGCACAGATACGCAGTATTTT.